This TCR beta chain was sequenced for a study of T cells in Graves' hyperthyroidism and ophthalmopathy. The TCR beta CDR3 regions underwent amplification using RNA transcripts as the source. HTBI primers were the set used in a first-round RT-PCR of the TCR CDR3. TCRdb fed the multiplex PCR reads into MiXCR, producing one record per CDR3 protein. The table shows over 500,000 distinct CDR3 sequences, with roughly a sixth occurring only once. This clonotype occurred many times. V dropped 6 bases and J dropped 6; count of bases not matched to a gene: 5. The CDR3 runs to 13 residues. Germline V CDR1 and CDR2: DFQATT, SNEGSKA (reference sequence).

This clonotype was obtained from a woman aged 18-35 years with Graves' ophthalmopathy. The gene calls are TRBV20-1 and TRBJ1-6; 7 positions agree with TRBD1. The source material was blood. The CDR3 DNA reads TGCAGTGCAGGGGGACAGCCTAATTCACCCCTCCACTTT. It yields the protein CSAGGQPNSPLHF.